The source of this T cell receptor (beta chain) is a study of blood T cell repertoires in COVID-19. The table came from immunoSEQ multiplex PCR; TCRdb's copy has only in-frame clones and leaves some out. The table has 200,000 to 250,000 clones, around 86% seen once; the top ten hold 4.5% to 5.5%. The CDR3 covers 15 residues. V trimming: 4 bases; J trimming: 5 bases; junction bases outside the gene matches: 8. Germline-derived CDR1 and CDR2 are LGHDT and YNNKEL (reference sequence). Input material: peripheral blood. This chain uses TRBV3-1 (or the pseudogene TRBV3-2) with TRBJ1-2; TRBD1 aligns across 9 bases. This TCR was recovered from an older woman with COVID-19, enrolled during active disease. The CDR3 DNA is TGTGCCAGCAGCCTGGGACAGGGAGGTTCTTATGGCTACACCTTC. This sequence encodes CASSLGQGGSYGYTF.